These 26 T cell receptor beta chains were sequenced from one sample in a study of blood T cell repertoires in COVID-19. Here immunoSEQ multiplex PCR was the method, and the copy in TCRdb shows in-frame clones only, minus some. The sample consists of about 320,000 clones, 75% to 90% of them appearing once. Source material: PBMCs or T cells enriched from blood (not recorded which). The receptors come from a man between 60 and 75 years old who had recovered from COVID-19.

For the CDR3, the DNA is TGTGCCAGCAGCCCTTACGGGACTAGCGGGGTAGAGCAGTTCTTC. Translation gives CASSPYGTSGVEQFF. The V gene is TRBV2, the J gene TRBJ2-1, with 13 bases aligning to TRBD2. CDR3 length: 15 amino acids. From germline, CDR1 is SNHLY and CDR2 FYNNEI. After removal of 6 bases from V and 10 bases from J, the junction contained 9 bases not matched to a gene. Together with reference TRBV2 and TRBJ2-1, the CDR3 gives the full variable domain: EPEVTQTPSHQVTQMGQEVILRCVPISNHLYFYWYRQILGQKVEFLVSFYNNEISEKSEIFDDQFSVERPDGSNFTLKIRSTKLEDSAMYFCASSPYGTSGVEQFFGPGTRLTVL.

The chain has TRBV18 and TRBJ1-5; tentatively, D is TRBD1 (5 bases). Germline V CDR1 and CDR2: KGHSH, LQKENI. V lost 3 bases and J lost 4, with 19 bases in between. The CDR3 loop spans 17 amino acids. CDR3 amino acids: CASSPRGAGGGNQPQHF. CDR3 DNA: TGTGCCAGCTCACCCAGAGGGGCCGGGGGGGGTAATCAGCCCCAGCATTTT.

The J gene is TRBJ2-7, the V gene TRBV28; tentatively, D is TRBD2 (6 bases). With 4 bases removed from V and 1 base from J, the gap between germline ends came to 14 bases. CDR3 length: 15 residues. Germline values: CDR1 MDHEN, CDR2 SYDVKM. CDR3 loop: CASSSHGTSSYEQYF. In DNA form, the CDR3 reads TGTGCCAGCAGTTCCCACGGGACTTCATCCTACGAGCAGTACTTC.

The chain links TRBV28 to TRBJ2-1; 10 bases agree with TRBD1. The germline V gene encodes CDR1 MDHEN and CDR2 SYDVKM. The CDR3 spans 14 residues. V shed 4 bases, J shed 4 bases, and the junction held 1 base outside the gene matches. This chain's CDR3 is CASSWTGGYNEQFF. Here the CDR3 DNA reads TGTGCCAGCAGTTGGACAGGGGGGTACAATGAGCAGTTCTTC.

The CDR3 DNA is TGTGCCAGTAGTATAGCGAGGGCCGCGGCGGACTATCAGCCCCAGCATTTT. This encodes CASSIARAAADYQPQHF. The chain joins TRBV19 to TRBJ1-5; D not resolved. Trimming removed 1 base from V and 5 bases from J, with 18 bases in between. The CDR3 has 17 residues. In germline, CDR1 is LNHDA, CDR2 SQIVND (reference sequence). Supplemented by reference TRBV19 and TRBJ1-5, the full variable domain reads DGGITQSPKYLFRKEGQNVTLSCEQNLNHDAMYWYRQDPGQGLRLIYYSQIVNDFQKGDIAEGYSVSREKKESFPLTVTSAQKNPTAFYLCASSIARAAADYQPQHFGDGTRLSIL.

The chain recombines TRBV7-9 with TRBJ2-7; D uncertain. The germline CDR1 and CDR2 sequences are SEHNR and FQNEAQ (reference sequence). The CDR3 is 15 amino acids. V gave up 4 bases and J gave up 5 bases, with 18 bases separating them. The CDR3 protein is CASSSPGLPNDEQYF. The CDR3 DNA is TGTGCCAGCAGCTCCCCTGGGCTCCCGAACGACGAGCAGTACTTC.

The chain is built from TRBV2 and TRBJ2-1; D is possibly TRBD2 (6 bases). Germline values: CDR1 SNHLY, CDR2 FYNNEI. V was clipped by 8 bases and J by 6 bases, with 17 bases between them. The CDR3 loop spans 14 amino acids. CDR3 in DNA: TGTGCCAGCCTTAGGGACCGGGACTCCAATGAGCAGTTCTTC. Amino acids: CASLRDRDSNEQFF.

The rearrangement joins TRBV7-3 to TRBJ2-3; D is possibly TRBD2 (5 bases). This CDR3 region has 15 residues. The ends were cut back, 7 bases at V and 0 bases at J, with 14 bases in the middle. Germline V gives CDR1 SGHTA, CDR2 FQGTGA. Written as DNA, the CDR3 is TGTGCCAGCAAATTGACGAGGACTAGCACAGATACGCAGTATTTT. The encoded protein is CASKLTRTSTDTQYF.

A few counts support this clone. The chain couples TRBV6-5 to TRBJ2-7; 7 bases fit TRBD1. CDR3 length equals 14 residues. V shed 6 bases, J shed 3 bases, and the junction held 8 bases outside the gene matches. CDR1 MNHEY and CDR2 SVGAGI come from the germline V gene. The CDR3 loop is CASSGTAVDYEQYF. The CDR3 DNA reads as TGTGCCAGCAGCGGGACAGCGGTCGACTACGAGCAGTACTTC.

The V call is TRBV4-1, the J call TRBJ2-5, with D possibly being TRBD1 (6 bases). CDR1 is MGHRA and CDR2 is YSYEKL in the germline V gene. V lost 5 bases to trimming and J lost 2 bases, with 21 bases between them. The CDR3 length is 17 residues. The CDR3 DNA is TGCGCCAGCAGCGTTATTGCAGGGGCTCAGTCGCAAGAGACCCAGTACTTC. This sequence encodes CASSVIAGAQSQETQYF.

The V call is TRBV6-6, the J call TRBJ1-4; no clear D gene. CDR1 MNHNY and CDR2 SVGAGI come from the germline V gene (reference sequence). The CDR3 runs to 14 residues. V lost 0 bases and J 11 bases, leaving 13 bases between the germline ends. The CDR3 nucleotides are TGTGCCAGCAGTTACTCCACCTCGAGGGTGAAACTGTTTTTT. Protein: CASSYSTSRVKLFF.

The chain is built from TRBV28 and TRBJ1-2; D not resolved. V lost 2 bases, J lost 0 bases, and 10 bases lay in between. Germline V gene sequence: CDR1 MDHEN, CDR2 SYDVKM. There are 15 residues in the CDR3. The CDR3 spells CASSLRPGTNYGYTF. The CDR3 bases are TGTGCCAGCAGTTTAAGGCCGGGTACTAACTATGGCTACACCTTC.

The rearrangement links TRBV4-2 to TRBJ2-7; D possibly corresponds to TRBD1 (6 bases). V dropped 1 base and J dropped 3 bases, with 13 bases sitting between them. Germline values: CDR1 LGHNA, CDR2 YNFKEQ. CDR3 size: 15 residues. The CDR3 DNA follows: TGTGCCAGCAGCCAAGGGGCAGGGGTGGGCTACGAGCAGTACTTC. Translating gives CASSQGAGVGYEQYF.

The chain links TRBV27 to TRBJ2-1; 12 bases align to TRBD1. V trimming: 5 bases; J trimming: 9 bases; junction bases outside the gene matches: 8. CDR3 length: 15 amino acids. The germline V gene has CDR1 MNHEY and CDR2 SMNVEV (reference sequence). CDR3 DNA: TGTGCCAGCAGTATAGGGACAGGGGGCCACGGTGAGCAGTTCTTC. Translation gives CASSIGTGGHGEQFF.

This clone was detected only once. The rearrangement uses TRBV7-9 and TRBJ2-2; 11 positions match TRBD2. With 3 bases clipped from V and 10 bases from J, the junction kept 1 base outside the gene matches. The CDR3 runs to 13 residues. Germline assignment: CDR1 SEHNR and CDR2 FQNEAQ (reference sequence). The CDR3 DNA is TGTGCCAGCAGCTTTAGCGGGAGGGTGGAGCTGTTTTTT. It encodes CASSFSGRVELFF.

The CDR3 sequence is CASSLGLAPSTDTQYF. The CDR3 DNA reads TGCGCCAGCAGCTTGGGACTAGCGCCCAGCACAGATACGCAGTATTTT. The V gene is TRBV5-1, the J gene TRBJ2-3; 8 bases fit TRBD2. CDR1 and CDR2 (germline): SGHRS, YFSETQ. This CDR3 contains 16 residues. The V gene end was trimmed by 0 bases and the J gene end by 0 bases; junction bases not matched to a gene: 3.

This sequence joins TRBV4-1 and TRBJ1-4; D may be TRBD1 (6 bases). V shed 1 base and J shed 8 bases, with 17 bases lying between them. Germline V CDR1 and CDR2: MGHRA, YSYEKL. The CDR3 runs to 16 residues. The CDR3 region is CASSQADTTGGEKLFF. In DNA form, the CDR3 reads TGCGCCAGCAGCCAAGCCGACACGACAGGCGGGGAAAAACTGTTTTTT.

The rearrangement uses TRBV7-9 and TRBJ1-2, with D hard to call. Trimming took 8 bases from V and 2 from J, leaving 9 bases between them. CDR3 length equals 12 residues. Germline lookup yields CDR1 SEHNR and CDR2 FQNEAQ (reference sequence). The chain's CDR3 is CASGEGNYGYTF. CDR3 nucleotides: TGTGCCAGCGGGGAGGGAAACTATGGCTACACCTTC.

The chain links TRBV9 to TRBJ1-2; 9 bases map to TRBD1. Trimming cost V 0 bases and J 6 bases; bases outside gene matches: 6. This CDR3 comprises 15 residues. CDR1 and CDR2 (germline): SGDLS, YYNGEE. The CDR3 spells CASSVVTGGLDGYTF. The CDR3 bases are TGTGCCAGCAGCGTAGTTACAGGGGGCTTGGATGGCTACACCTTC. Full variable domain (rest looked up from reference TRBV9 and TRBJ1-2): DSGVTQTPKHLITATGQRVTLRCSPRSGDLSVYWYQQSLDQGLQFLIQYYNGEERAKGNILERFSAQQFPDLHSELNLSSLELGDSALYFCASSVVTGGLDGYTFGSGTRLTVV.

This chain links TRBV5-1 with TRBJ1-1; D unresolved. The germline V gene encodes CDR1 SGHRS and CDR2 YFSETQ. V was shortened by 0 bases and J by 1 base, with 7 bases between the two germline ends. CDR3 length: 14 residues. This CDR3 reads CASSLALENTEAFF. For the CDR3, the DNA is TGCGCCAGCAGCTTGGCCTTAGAGAACACTGAAGCTTTCTTT.

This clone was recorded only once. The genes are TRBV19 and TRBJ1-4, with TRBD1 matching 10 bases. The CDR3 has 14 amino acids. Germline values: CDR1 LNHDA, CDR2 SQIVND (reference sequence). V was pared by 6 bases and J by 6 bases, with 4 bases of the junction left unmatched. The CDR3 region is CASSRQGAYEKLFF. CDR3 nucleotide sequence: TGTGCCAGTAGCCGACAGGGGGCGTATGAAAAACTGTTTTTT.

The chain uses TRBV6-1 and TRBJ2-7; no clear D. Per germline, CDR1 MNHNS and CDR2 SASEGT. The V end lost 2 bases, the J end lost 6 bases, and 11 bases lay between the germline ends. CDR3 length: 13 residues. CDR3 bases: TGTGCCAGCAGTGAATTGGGCGACGGCGAGCAGTACTTC. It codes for CASSELGDGEQYF.

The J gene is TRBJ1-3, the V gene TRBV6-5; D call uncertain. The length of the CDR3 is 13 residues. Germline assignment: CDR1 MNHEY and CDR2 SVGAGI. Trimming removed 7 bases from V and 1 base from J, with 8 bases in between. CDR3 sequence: CASIRISGNTIYF. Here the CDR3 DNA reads TGTGCCAGCATCAGGATATCTGGAAACACCATATATTTT.

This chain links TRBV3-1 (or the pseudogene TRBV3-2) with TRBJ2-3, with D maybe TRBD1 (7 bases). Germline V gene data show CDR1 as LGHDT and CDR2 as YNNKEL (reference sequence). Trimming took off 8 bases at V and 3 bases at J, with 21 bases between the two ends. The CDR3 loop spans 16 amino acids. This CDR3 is CASPSQARGRTDTQYF. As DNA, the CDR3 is TGTGCCAGCCCCAGCCAGGCCAGGGGGAGGACAGATACGCAGTATTTT.

The CDR3 coding sequence is TGCGCCAGCAGTGAACAGGGGATCAATCAGCCCCAGCATTTT. Residues: CASSEQGINQPQHF. This chain uses TRBV10-2 with TRBJ1-5, with 7 positions matching TRBD1. This CDR3 has 14 amino acids. V lost 3 bases and J lost 3; bases outside the gene matches: 2. In germline, CDR1 is WSHSY, CDR2 SAAADI.

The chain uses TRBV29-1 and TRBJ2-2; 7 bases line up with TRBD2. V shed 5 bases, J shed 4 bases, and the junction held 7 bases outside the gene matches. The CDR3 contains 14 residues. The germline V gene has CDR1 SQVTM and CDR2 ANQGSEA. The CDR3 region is CSVLAGVTTGELFF. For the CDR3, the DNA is TGCAGCGTTCTGGCGGGAGTTACCACCGGGGAGCTGTTTTTT.